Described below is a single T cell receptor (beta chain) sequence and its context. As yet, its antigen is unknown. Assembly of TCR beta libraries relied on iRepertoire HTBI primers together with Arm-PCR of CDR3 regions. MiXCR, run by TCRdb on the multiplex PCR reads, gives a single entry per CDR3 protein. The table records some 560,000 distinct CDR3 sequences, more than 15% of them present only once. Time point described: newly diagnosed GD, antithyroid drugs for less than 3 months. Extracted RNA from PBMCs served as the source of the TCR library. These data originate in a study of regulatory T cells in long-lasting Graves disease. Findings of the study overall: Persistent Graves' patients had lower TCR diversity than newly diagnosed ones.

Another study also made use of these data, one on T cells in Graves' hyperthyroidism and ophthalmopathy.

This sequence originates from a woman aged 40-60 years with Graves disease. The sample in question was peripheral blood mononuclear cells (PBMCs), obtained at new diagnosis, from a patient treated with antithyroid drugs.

For the CDR3, the DNA is TGCAGTGCTAGAGGTTTAGATCGGGACATACATAGCAATCAGCCCCAGCATTTT. This gives the protein CSARGLDRDIHSNQPQHF. This rearrangement joins TRBV20-1 to TRBJ1-5; TRBD1 might be the D (6 bases). V was pared by 1 base and J by 0 bases, with 19 bases between. Germline CDR1 and CDR2: DFQATT and SNEGSKA (reference sequence). CDR3 length: 18 residues.